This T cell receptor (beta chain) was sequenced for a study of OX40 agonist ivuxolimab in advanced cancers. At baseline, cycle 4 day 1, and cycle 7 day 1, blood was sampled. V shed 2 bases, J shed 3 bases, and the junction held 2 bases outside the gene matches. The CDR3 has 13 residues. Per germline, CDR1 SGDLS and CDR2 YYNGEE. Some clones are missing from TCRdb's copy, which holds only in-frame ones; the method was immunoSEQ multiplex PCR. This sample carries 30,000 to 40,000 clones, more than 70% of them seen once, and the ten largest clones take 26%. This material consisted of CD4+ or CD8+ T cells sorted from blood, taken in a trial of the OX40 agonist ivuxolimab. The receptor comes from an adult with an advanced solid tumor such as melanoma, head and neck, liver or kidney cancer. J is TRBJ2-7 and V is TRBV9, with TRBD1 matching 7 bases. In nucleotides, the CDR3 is TGTGCCAGCAGCGTGGGACAGTACTACGAGCAGTACTTC. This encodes CASSVGQYYEQYF.